This T cell receptor beta chain stems from a study of shared T cell receptors in the human thymus. Method: immunoSEQ multiplex PCR; TCRdb's copy keeps in-frame clones and lacks some. The sample consists of around 730,000 clones, roughly 88% of them appearing once. CDR3 size: 17 residues. With 5 bases clipped from V and 2 bases from J, the junction kept 13 bases outside the gene matches. Germline values: CDR1 SNHLY, CDR2 FYNNEI. These sequences were also reported in another study, on human thymus T cells.

The receptor was derived from a girl less than two years old with a congenital heart defect. This chain joins TRBV2 and TRBJ2-7; 9 bases map to TRBD1. Sequencing was carried out using thymocytes. The DNA of the CDR3 is TGTGCCAGCAGTAGATTAACAGGGGGCGCAAGAACCTACGAGCAGTACTTC. Amino acid sequence: CASSRLTGGARTYEQYF.